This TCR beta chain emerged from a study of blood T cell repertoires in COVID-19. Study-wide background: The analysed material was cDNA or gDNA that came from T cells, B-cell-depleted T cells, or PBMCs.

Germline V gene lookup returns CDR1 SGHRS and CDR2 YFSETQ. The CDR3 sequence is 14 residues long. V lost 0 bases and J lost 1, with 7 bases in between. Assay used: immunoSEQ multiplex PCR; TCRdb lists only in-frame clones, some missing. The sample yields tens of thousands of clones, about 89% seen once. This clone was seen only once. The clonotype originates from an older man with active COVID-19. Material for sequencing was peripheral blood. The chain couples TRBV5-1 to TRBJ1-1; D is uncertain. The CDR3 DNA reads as TGCGCCAGCAGCTTGGGCGGCGGGAACACTGAAGCTTTCTTT. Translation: CASSLGGGNTEAFF.